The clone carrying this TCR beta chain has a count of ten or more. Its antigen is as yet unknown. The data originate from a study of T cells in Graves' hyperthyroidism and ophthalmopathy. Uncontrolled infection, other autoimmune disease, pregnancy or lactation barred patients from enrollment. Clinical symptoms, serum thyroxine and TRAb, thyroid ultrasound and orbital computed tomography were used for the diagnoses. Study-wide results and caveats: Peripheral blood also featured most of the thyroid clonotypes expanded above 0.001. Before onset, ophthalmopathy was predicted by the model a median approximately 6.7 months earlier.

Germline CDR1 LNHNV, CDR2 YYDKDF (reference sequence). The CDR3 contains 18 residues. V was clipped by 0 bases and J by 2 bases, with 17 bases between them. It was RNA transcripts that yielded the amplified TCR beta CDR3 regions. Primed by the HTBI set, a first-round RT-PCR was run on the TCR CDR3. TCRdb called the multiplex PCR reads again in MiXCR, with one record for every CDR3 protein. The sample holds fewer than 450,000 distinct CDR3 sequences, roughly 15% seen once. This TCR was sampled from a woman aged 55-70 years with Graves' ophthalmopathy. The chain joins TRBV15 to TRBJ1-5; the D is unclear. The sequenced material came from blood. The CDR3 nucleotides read TGTGCCACCAGCAGAGATTGGGTGGTCAAGGATGGCAATCAGCCCCAGCATTTT. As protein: CATSRDWVVKDGNQPQHF.